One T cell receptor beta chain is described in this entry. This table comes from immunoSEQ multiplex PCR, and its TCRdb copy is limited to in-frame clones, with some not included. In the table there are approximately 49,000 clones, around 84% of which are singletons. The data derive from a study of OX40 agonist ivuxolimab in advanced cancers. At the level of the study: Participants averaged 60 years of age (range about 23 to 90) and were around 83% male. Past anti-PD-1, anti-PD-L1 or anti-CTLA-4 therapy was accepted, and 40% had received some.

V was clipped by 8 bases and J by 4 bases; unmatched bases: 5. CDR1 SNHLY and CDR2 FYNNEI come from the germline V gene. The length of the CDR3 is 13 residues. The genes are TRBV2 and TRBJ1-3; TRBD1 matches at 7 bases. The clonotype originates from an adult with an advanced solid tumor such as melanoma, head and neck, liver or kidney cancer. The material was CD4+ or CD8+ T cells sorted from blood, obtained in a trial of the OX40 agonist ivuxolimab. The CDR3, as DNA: TGTGCCAGCGGAGGGACAGAAGGAAACACCATATATTTT. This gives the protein CASGGTEGNTIYF.